The 16 T cell receptor beta chains given below trace back to one sample, sequenced in a study of blood T cell repertoires in COVID-19. The data were produced by immunoSEQ multiplex PCR, yet TCRdb's version contains in-frame clones alone and is incomplete. The sample has roughly 220,000 clones, roughly 79% seen once. Sample: peripheral blood. The receptors shown here come from a woman of 80 years or more with COVID-19, enrolled during active disease.

V gene TRBV4-1 combines with J gene TRBJ2-5; 9 bases line up with TRBD1. The CDR3 length is 17 residues. The junction had 10 bases not matched to a gene; V was cut back by 0 bases and J by 5 bases. The germline V gene encodes CDR1 MGHRA and CDR2 YSYEKL. DNA for the CDR3: TGCGCCAGCAGCCAAGATTTCGGGACAGGGTCGATTGAGACCCAGTACTTC. Protein sequence: CASSQDFGTGSIETQYF.

V gene TRBV12-5 combines with J gene TRBJ1-2; D is ambiguous. The germline V gene encodes CDR1 LGHNT and CDR2 FRNRAP. Trimming left V 5 bases short and J 8 bases short, with 12 bases between. CDR3 length: 12 residues. The CDR3: CASGLGSEGYTF. CDR3 DNA sequence: TGTGCTAGTGGTCTCGGCTCGGAGGGCTACACCTTC.

The chain links TRBV5-6 to TRBJ2-5; 9 nucleotides align to TRBD1. V shed 3 bases and J 4 bases; nucleotides not matched to a gene: 7. CDR3 length: 15 residues. CDR1 is SGHDT and CDR2 is YYEEEE in the germline V gene. In nucleotides, the CDR3 is TGTGCCAGCAGCTCCGGGACAGGGTGGGGAGAGACCCAGTACTTC. As protein: CASSSGTGWGETQYF.

The rearrangement joins TRBV5-4 to TRBJ1-2, with 9 bases identical to TRBD1. This CDR3 region has 13 residues. Germline CDR1 and CDR2: SGHNT and YYREEE (reference sequence). V lost 9 bases, J lost 4 bases, and 7 bases stayed unmatched. CDR3 DNA sequence: TGTGCCACCGGGACAGGGAAATCCTATGGCTACACCTTC. Residues: CATGTGKSYGYTF. Variable domain in full (rest from reference TRBV5-4 and TRBJ1-2): ETGVTQSPTHLIKTRGQQVTLRCSSQSGHNTVSWYQQALGQGPQFIFQYYREEENGRGNFPPRFSGLQFPNYSSELNVNALELDDSALYLCATGTGKSYGYTFGSGTRLTVV.

The J gene is TRBJ1-1, the V gene TRBV5-1; no clear D. The ends were cut back, 1 base at V and 1 base at J, with 11 bases in the middle. The CDR3 has 15 residues. Germline CDR1 is SGHRS and CDR2 is YFSETQ. Written as DNA, the CDR3 is TGCGCCAGCAGCTTGAGAGTGAACAGGAACACTGAAGCTTTCTTT. Translated, it gives CASSLRVNRNTEAFF. Drawing the rest from reference TRBV5-1 and TRBJ1-1, the complete variable domain is KAGVTQTPRYLIKTRGQQVTLSCSPISGHRSVSWYQQTPGQGLQFLFEYFSETQRNKGNFPGRFSGRQFSNSRSEMNVSTLELGDSALYLCASSLRVNRNTEAFFGQGTRLTVV.

The gene calls are TRBV5-5 and TRBJ1-4; weak D call: TRBD1 (6 bases). V lost 3 bases to trimming and J lost 3 bases, with 9 bases between them. The V gene's germline CDR1 is SGHKS and CDR2 YYEKEE (reference sequence). This CDR3 has 14 amino acids. This CDR3 reads CASSSDRPNEKLFF. CDR3 in DNA: TGTGCCAGCAGCTCGGACAGACCTAATGAAAAACTGTTTTTT. Full variable domain (rest looked up from reference TRBV5-5 and TRBJ1-4): DAGVTQSPTHLIKTRGQQVTLRCSPISGHKSVSWYQQVLGQGPQFIFQYYEKEERGRGNFPDRFSARQFPNYSSELNVNALLLGDSALYLCASSSDRPNEKLFFGSGTQLSVL.

V and J are TRBV24-1 and TRBJ2-3, with D perhaps matching TRBD2 (5 bases). Trimming took off 10 bases at V and 1 base at J, with 8 bases between the two ends. The CDR3 runs to 12 residues. Looked up from germline, CDR1 is KGHDR and CDR2 is SFDVKD. Here the CDR3 reads CATAEGTDTQYF. The DNA for the CDR3 is TGTGCCACAGCGGAGGGCACAGATACGCAGTATTTT.

This chain uses TRBV7-8 with TRBJ2-2; 7 bases line up with TRBD1. The germline V gene has CDR1 SGHVS and CDR2 FQNEAQ. Trimming removed 6 bases from V and 0 bases from J; junction bases left unmatched: 4. The CDR3 totals 15 residues. CDR3 coding DNA: TGTGCCAGCAGATCCGGGACAGCGAACACCGGGGAGCTGTTTTTT. It translates to CASRSGTANTGELFF.

CDR3 sequence: CASRTGTSSLNEQFF. The CDR3 DNA reads TGCGCCAGCAGAACCGGGACTAGCAGTCTCAATGAGCAGTTCTTC. This chain uses TRBV5-1 with TRBJ2-1; 9 nucleotides align to TRBD2. V lost 5 bases to trimming and J lost 6 bases; unmatched junction nucleotides: 9. Germline loops: CDR1 SGHRS, CDR2 YFSETQ. The CDR3 is made up of 15 amino acids.

CDR3 in amino acids: CAWSEQEMAGELFF. The CDR3 DNA is TGTGCCTGGTCCGAACAGGAAATGGCCGGGGAGCTGTTTTTT. The rearrangement joins TRBV30 to TRBJ2-2, with D possibly matching TRBD1 (5 bases). Germline V lookup: CDR1 GTSNPN, CDR2 SVGIG (reference sequence). Trimming cost V 5 bases and J 6 bases, with 16 bases left between them. The CDR3 sequence is 14 residues long. Full variable domain (remainder filled in from reference TRBV30 and TRBJ2-2): SQTIHQWPATLVQPVGSPLSLECTVEGTSNPNLYWYRQAAGRGLQLLFYSVGIGQISSEVPQNLSASRPQDRQFILSSKKLLLSDSGFYLCAWSEQEMAGELFFGEGSRLTVL.

The chain joins TRBV2 to TRBJ1-5; D is unclear. V was clipped by 6 bases and J by 3 bases, with 6 bases between them. The CDR3 is made up of 12 amino acids. Germline V gene sequence: CDR1 SNHLY, CDR2 FYNNEI. The CDR3 DNA reads as TGTGCCAGCAGCGACTTCAATCAGCCCCAGCATTTT. This sequence encodes CASSDFNQPQHF.

The rearrangement uses TRBV18 and TRBJ1-1; D unclear. The CDR3 contains 12 residues. Germline CDR1 reads KGHSH; CDR2 reads LQKENI. Trimming took 4 bases from V and 7 from J, leaving 10 bases between them. The CDR3 here is CASSRKAGEAFF. The DNA for the CDR3 is TGTGCCAGCTCACGAAAAGCGGGTGAAGCTTTCTTT.

The J gene is TRBJ2-5, the V gene TRBV30; D might be TRBD1 (6 bases). V was clipped by 7 bases and J by 5 bases, with 17 bases between them. Germline V CDR1 and CDR2: GTSNPN, SVGIG (reference sequence). This CDR3 contains 13 residues. The CDR3 loop is CASQGKVVETQYF. The CDR3 DNA follows: TGTGCCTCCCAGGGGAAGGTCGTGGAGACCCAGTACTTC.

This clone has only one observation. This chain connects TRBV5-1 to TRBJ2-1, with 7 nucleotides matching TRBD2. V dropped 4 bases and J dropped 5; count of bases not matched to a gene: 6. The V gene's germline CDR1 is SGHRS and CDR2 YFSETQ. The length of the CDR3 is 14 residues. This CDR3 reads CASSGGEIHNEQFF. DNA for the CDR3: TGCGCCAGCAGCGGGGGGGAGATACACAATGAGCAGTTCTTC.

The chain couples TRBV6-4 to TRBJ2-2; 8 bases match TRBD1. The CDR3 is 15 amino acids. V lost 8 bases and J lost 6; bases outside the gene matches: 11. The germline gives CDR1 MRHNA, CDR2 SNTAGT. The CDR3 DNA follows: TGTGCCAGCGGATCACAGGGGGGACTGTCCGGGGAGCTGTTTTTT. It specifies CASGSQGGLSGELFF.

There are a few counts of this clone. The rearrangement links TRBV3-1 (or the pseudogene TRBV3-2) to TRBJ2-7; TRBD2 might be the D (5 bases). The V and J ends lost 8 bases and 0 bases respectively, with 8 bases between them. CDR3 length: 12 residues. Germline-derived CDR1 and CDR2 are LGHDT and YNNKEL (reference sequence). CDR3 nucleotides: TGTGCCAGCGAGGGAAACTCCTACGAGCAGTACTTC. The encoded protein is CASEGNSYEQYF.